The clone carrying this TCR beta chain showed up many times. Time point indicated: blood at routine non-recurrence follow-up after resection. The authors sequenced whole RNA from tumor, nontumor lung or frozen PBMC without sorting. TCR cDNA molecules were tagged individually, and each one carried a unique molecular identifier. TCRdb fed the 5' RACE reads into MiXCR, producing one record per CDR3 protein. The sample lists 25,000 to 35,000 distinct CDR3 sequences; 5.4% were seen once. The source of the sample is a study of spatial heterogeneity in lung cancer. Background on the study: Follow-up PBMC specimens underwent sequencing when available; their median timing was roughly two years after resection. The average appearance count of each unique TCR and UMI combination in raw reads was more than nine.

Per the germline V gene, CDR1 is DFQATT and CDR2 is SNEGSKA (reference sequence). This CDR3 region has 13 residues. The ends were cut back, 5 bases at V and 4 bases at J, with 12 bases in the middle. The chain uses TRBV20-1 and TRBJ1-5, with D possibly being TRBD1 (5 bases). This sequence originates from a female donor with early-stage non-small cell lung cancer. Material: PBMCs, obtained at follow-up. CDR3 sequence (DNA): TGCAGTGCTGCCCAGGGCCGGAATCAGCCCCAGCATTTT. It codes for CSAAQGRNQPQHF.